A single sample gave rise to the 5 T cell receptor beta chains below, sequenced in a study of OX40 agonist ivuxolimab in advanced cancers. Profiled with immunoSEQ multiplex PCR; TCRdb holds only in-frame clones, not every one. This table holds around 70,000 clones, approximately 88% found once. The sample was CD4+ or CD8+ T cells sorted from blood, taken in a trial of the OX40 agonist ivuxolimab. The receptor set was obtained from an adult with an advanced solid tumor such as melanoma, head and neck, liver or kidney cancer.

This chain joins TRBV9 and TRBJ2-1, with D perhaps assigned TRBD1 or TRBD2 (5 bases each). With 0 bases removed from V and 6 bases from J, the gap between germline ends came to 16 bases. Germline CDR1 and CDR2: SGDLS and YYNGEE. The CDR3 covers 16 residues. CDR3 bases: TGTGCCAGCAGCGTAGACCCGGGGCTAGCTGGCAATGAGCAGTTCTTC. This codes for CASSVDPGLAGNEQFF. Full variable domain (missing parts from reference TRBV9 and TRBJ2-1): DSGVTQTPKHLITATGQRVTLRCSPRSGDLSVYWYQQSLDQGLQFLIQYYNGEERAKGNILERFSAQQFPDLHSELNLSSLELGDSALYFCASSVDPGLAGNEQFFGPGTRLTVL.

The chain carries TRBV4-3 and TRBJ1-2, with D perhaps matching TRBD1 (5 bases). CDR3 length: 14 amino acids. Trimming removed 1 base from V and 4 bases from J, with 10 bases in between. Germline V gene sequence: CDR1 LGHNA, CDR2 YSLEER. As DNA, the CDR3 is TGCGCCAGCAGCCAAGGACAGCGCCCCTATGGCTACACCTTC. Encoded protein: CASSQGQRPYGYTF.

This clone was observed a handful of times. This chain links TRBV19 with TRBJ1-2; TRBD1 matches at 7 bases. J gave up 4 bases and V 5 bases, and 13 bases lay outside the gene matches. Per germline, CDR1 LNHDA and CDR2 SQIVND (reference sequence). This CDR3 region has 16 residues. The CDR3 sequence: CASSPGTAKGFYGYTF. DNA of the CDR3: TGTGCCAGTAGTCCAGGGACAGCCAAGGGGTTCTATGGCTACACCTTC.

The CDR3 loop reads CASSIAWAGGNYGYTF. In DNA form, the CDR3 reads TGTGCCAGTAGTATAGCGTGGGCAGGGGGCAACTATGGCTACACCTTC. The gene calls are TRBV19 and TRBJ1-2; 8 nucleotides match TRBD1. Germline loops: CDR1 LNHDA, CDR2 SQIVND (reference sequence). J gave up 2 bases and V 1 base, and 6 bases lay outside the gene matches. The CDR3 runs 16 residues. Using reference TRBV19 and TRBJ1-2 for the parts outside the CDR3, the full variable domain is DGGITQSPKYLFRKEGQNVTLSCEQNLNHDAMYWYRQDPGQGLRLIYYSQIVNDFQKGDIAEGYSVSREKKESFPLTVTSAQKNPTAFYLCASSIAWAGGNYGYTFGSGTRLTVV.

The chain couples TRBV2 to TRBJ1-5; D uncertain. The CDR3 is 12 amino acids. Per germline, CDR1 SNHLY and CDR2 FYNNEI. Trimming stripped 6 bases from V and 5 bases from J, with 8 bases between. In DNA form, the CDR3 reads TGTGCCAGCAGGCACACAGATCAGCCCCAGCATTTT. Residues: CASRHTDQPQHF.